These 27 T cell receptor beta chains were all obtained from the same sample, sequenced in a study of T-cell memory formation after mild COVID-19. TCRdb recomputed calls from the 5' RACE reads with MiXCR, one row per CDR3 protein. The table records hundreds of thousands of distinct CDR3 sequences, 25% to 30% of them present only once. Material for sequencing was PBMCs or a T cell subset sorted from them (not recorded which). Receptors originate from an adult woman who had mild COVID-19 (a few samples of this study predate the infection). Cell type and time point are not known.

This clonotype was observed a handful of times. V is TRBV20-1 and J is TRBJ2-3; D may be TRBD1 or TRBD2 (5 bases each). CDR1 DFQATT and CDR2 SNEGSKA come from the germline V gene (reference sequence). CDR3 size: 13 residues. Trimming removed 3 bases from V and 2 bases from J, with 9 bases in between. The CDR3 loop reads CSARWGNTDTQYF. The DNA for the CDR3 is TGCAGTGCTAGGTGGGGGAACACAGATACGCAGTATTTT.

This chain links TRBV10-3 with TRBJ1-1; D unresolved. CDR3 size: 14 residues. Trimming pared 4 bases from V and 3 bases from J, leaving 12 bases between. Germline V gene sequence: CDR1 ENHRY, CDR2 SYGVKD. The CDR3 nucleotides read TGTGCCATCAGTGGGACGGAAAAGGACACTGAAGCTTTCTTT. Protein sequence: CAISGTEKDTEAFF.

This chain uses TRBV30 with TRBJ2-4; tentative D call: TRBD2 (5 bases). V lost 2 bases and J 4 bases, leaving 12 bases between the germline ends. The V gene's germline CDR1 is GTSNPN and CDR2 SVGIG (reference sequence). The CDR3 contains 14 residues. CDR3 nucleotide sequence: TGTGCCTGGAGTATGGCGGGCTTAAAAAACATTCAGTACTTC. It encodes CAWSMAGLKNIQYF. Full variable domain (rest looked up from reference TRBV30 and TRBJ2-4): SQTIHQWPATLVQPVGSPLSLECTVEGTSNPNLYWYRQAAGRGLQLLFYSVGIGQISSEVPQNLSASRPQDRQFILSSKKLLLSDSGFYLCAWSMAGLKNIQYFGAGTRLSVL.

The chain is built from TRBV5-6 and TRBJ2-1; 11 nucleotides align to TRBD2. Germline CDR1 and CDR2: SGHDT and YYEEEE. The CDR3 is 16 residues long. V shed 4 bases, J shed 3 bases, and the junction held 6 bases outside the gene matches. CDR3: CASSATGTSGYNEQFF. The CDR3 nucleotides are TGTGCCAGCAGCGCCACCGGGACTAGCGGCTACAATGAGCAGTTCTTC.

This chain links TRBV6-1 with TRBJ1-1; D remains unclear. The CDR3 loop spans 14 amino acids. Germline V gene lookup returns CDR1 MNHNS and CDR2 SASEGT. The V and J ends lost 1 base and 1 base respectively, with 7 bases between them. CDR3 DNA sequence: TGTGCCAGCAGTGAAGGCTCTCCGAACACTGAAGCTTTCTTT. Translating it yields CASSEGSPNTEAFF.

This sequence joins TRBV10-3 and TRBJ1-4; D is undetermined. Germline assignment: CDR1 ENHRY and CDR2 SYGVKD. V shed 0 bases and J shed 9 bases, with 14 bases lying between them. This CDR3 has 15 amino acids. The CDR3 region is CAISESEGTHQKLFF. CDR3 DNA: TGTGCCATCAGTGAGTCGGAGGGAACCCATCAAAAACTGTTTTTT.

J is TRBJ2-5 and V is TRBV9, with 10 bases fitting TRBD2. The CDR3 loop spans 15 amino acids. Germline CDR1 and CDR2: SGDLS and YYNGEE. With V trimmed by 0 bases and J by 5 bases, 4 bases remained unmatched. DNA of the CDR3: TGTGCCAGCAGCGTAGTGGGGACTAGCGCGGAGACCCAGTACTTC. This codes for CASSVVGTSAETQYF.

This clonotype was counted between two and nine times. The chain uses TRBV7-2 and TRBJ2-1; D might be TRBD1 or TRBD2, each matching 5 bases. The germline V gene has CDR1 SGHTA and CDR2 FQGNSA. Trimming removed 6 bases from V and 6 bases from J, with 21 bases in between. This CDR3 comprises 16 residues. DNA of the CDR3: TGTGCCAGCAGTAACCGGGACGTTTCTGGCTCCAATGAGCAGTTCTTC. Translated: CASSNRDVSGSNEQFF.

This rearrangement joins TRBV30 to TRBJ1-1, with TRBD1 identical over 9 bases. Germline lookup yields CDR1 GTSNPN and CDR2 SVGIG (reference sequence). J was trimmed by 1 base and V by 1 base; bases with no gene match: 1. The CDR3 runs 14 residues. The CDR3 region has the DNA TGTGCCTGGAGTGGGGACAGGGCGAACACTGAAGCTTTCTTT. Protein: CAWSGDRANTEAFF.

This chain links TRBV2 with TRBJ2-3, with D possibly matching TRBD1 (6 bases). CDR1 and CDR2 (germline): SNHLY, FYNNEI. Trimming took 3 bases from V and 3 from J, leaving 10 bases between them. The CDR3 totals 14 residues. The chain's CDR3 is CASSDGQGTDTQYF. Here the CDR3 DNA reads TGTGCCAGCAGTGATGGTCAGGGGACAGATACGCAGTATTTT.

The gene calls are TRBV15 and TRBJ2-1; 8 bases align to TRBD1. Germline CDR1 reads LNHNV; CDR2 reads YYDKDF (reference sequence). The CDR3 has 15 amino acids. After removal of 1 base from V and 4 bases from J, the junction contained 3 bases not matched to a gene. The CDR3, as DNA: TGTGCCACCAGCAGAGGTACAGGGGGATACAATGAGCAGTTCTTC. Its translation: CATSRGTGGYNEQFF.

V and J are TRBV12-3 or TRBV12-4 and TRBJ2-5, with TRBD1 identical over 8 bases. V was pared by 5 bases and J by 9 bases, with 11 bases of the junction left unmatched. This CDR3 is 14 amino acids long. This chain's CDR3 is CASSAPGQATPQYF. The CDR3 coding sequence is TGTGCCAGCAGTGCTCCGGGACAGGCAACACCCCAGTACTTC.

A few counts support this clonotype. The V gene is TRBV5-1, the J gene TRBJ1-1; perhaps TRBD1 as D (5 bases). The V end was cut by 0 bases, the J end by 8 bases, with 17 bases between. CDR3 size: 15 residues. Germline V gene lookup returns CDR1 SGHRS and CDR2 YFSETQ. The CDR3 nucleotides are TGCGCCAGCAGCTTGGAAGGAGCCCGACAGCAGGAAGCTTTCTTT. Translation: CASSLEGARQQEAFF. The complete variable domain, with remaining parts taken from reference TRBV5-1 and TRBJ1-1, reads KAGVTQTPRYLIKTRGQQVTLSCSPISGHRSVSWYQQTPGQGLQFLFEYFSETQRNKGNFPGRFSGRQFSNSRSEMNVSTLELGDSALYLCASSLEGARQQEAFFGQGTRLTVV.

This clonotype was seen more than once but under ten times. This sequence joins TRBV5-1 and TRBJ2-5; 9 nucleotides line up with TRBD1. There are 15 residues in the CDR3. Germline values: CDR1 SGHRS, CDR2 YFSETQ. The junction had 4 bases not matched to a gene; V was cut back by 2 bases and J by 2 bases. As DNA, the CDR3 is TGCGCCAGCAGCTTTCGACAGGGGGGGCAAGAGACCCAGTACTTC. The encoded protein is CASSFRQGGQETQYF. Using reference TRBV5-1 and TRBJ2-5 for the parts outside the CDR3, the full variable domain is KAGVTQTPRYLIKTRGQQVTLSCSPISGHRSVSWYQQTPGQGLQFLFEYFSETQRNKGNFPGRFSGRQFSNSRSEMNVSTLELGDSALYLCASSFRQGGQETQYFGPGTRLLVL.

This chain joins TRBV24-1 and TRBJ2-1; tentatively, D is TRBD2 (6 bases). V lost 5 bases to trimming and J lost 0 bases, with 13 bases between them. The CDR3 is made up of 16 amino acids. Germline V gene sequence: CDR1 KGHDR, CDR2 SFDVKD. CDR3: CATSAGTGSSYNEQFF. The CDR3 nucleotides are TGTGCCACCAGTGCAGGGACTGGGAGCTCCTACAATGAGCAGTTCTTC.

This clonotype was detected only a few times. CDR3 sequence reads: CASSSDRPSYEQYF. In DNA, the CDR3 is TGTGCCAGCAGCTCGGACAGGCCCTCCTACGAGCAGTACTTC. This rearrangement joins TRBV7-9 to TRBJ2-7; 7 bases map to TRBD1. CDR3 length equals 14 residues. Germline V CDR1 and CDR2: SEHNR, FQNEAQ (reference sequence). V was pared by 4 bases and J by 0 bases, with 3 bases of the junction left unmatched. Looking up the rest from reference TRBV7-9 and TRBJ2-7 gives the full variable domain: DTGVSQNPRHKITKRGQNVTFRCDPISEHNRLYWYRQTLGQGPEFLTYFQNEAQLEKSRLLSDRFSAERPKGSFSTLEIQRTEQGDSAMYLCASSSDRPSYEQYFGPGTRLTVT.

J is TRBJ2-1 and V is TRBV3-1; D gene ambiguous. V lost 2 bases and J lost 12, with 11 bases in between. Looked up from germline, CDR1 is LGHDT and CDR2 is YNNKEL (reference sequence). The CDR3 covers 12 residues. The CDR3 DNA sequence: TGTGCCAGCAGCCAATCTTTGCTGAGGCAGTTCTTC. Its protein product is CASSQSLLRQFF.

This clonotype turned up a few times. The gene calls are TRBV2 and TRBJ2-5; D unresolved. Trimming took off 3 bases at V and 3 bases at J, with 11 bases between the two ends. Germline V gene lookup returns CDR1 SNHLY and CDR2 FYNNEI. This CDR3 contains 14 residues. The CDR3 reads CASSDRVREETQYF. As DNA, the CDR3 is TGTGCCAGCAGTGATAGGGTCCGGGAAGAGACCCAGTACTTC.

The table lists this clonotype with a few counts. The V and J genes are TRBV5-1 and TRBJ2-7, with D maybe TRBD1 (6 bases). Looked up from germline, CDR1 is SGHRS and CDR2 is YFSETQ. CDR3 length: 14 residues. Trimming removed 5 bases from V and 3 bases from J, with 15 bases in between. The CDR3 DNA is TGCGCCAGCAGTCTAACGACAGGAGACTACGAGCAGTACTTC. Translating gives CASSLTTGDYEQYF.

This rearrangement joins TRBV15 to TRBJ1-4; D unclear. V shed 10 bases and J shed 5 bases, with 8 bases lying between them. The germline gives CDR1 LNHNV, CDR2 YYDKDF (reference sequence). The CDR3 has 11 residues. CDR3 loop: CASRRNEKLFF. The CDR3 region has the DNA TGTGCCAGTAGGAGGAATGAAAAACTGTTTTTT.

This clonotype was counted only a few times. The rearrangement links TRBV3-1 to TRBJ2-2; 9 nucleotides align to TRBD1. CDR3 length: 15 residues. Unmatched junction bases numbered 7, after V lost 4 bases and J lost 7 bases. Germline V gives CDR1 LGHDT, CDR2 YNNKEL (reference sequence). CDR3 residues: CASSPGTGWDGELFF. CDR3 in DNA: TGTGCCAGCAGCCCCGGGACAGGGTGGGACGGGGAGCTGTTTTTT.

The sample holds one count of this clonotype. The CDR3 spells CASSVGGAHEDTQYF. The DNA for the CDR3 is TGTGCCAGCAGCGTAGGGGGGGCGCACGAAGATACGCAGTATTTT. The gene calls are TRBV9 and TRBJ2-3; D is perhaps TRBD1 or TRBD2 (6 bases each). The CDR3 length is 15 residues. Germline V lookup: CDR1 SGDLS, CDR2 YYNGEE. With 0 bases removed from V and 5 bases from J, the gap between germline ends came to 13 bases.

This clonotype was detected a few times. The V gene is TRBV20-1, the J gene TRBJ1-2, with D perhaps TRBD1 (6 bases). In germline, CDR1 is DFQATT, CDR2 SNEGSKA (reference sequence). The CDR3 totals 14 residues. The V gene lost 0 bases and the J gene lost 4 bases, with 12 bases spanning the gap. The CDR3 DNA reads TGCAGTGCTAGAGACCAGGGGAAAATCTATGGCTACACCTTC. It translates to CSARDQGKIYGYTF.

The gene calls are TRBV20-1 and TRBJ2-3, with 8 bases aligning to TRBD1. Germline V CDR1 and CDR2: DFQATT, SNEGSKA (reference sequence). Germline trimming cut 6 bases from V and 0 bases from J; bases unmatched to any gene: 5. The CDR3 has 14 amino acids. CDR3 protein: CSASGQGSTDTQYF. In DNA, the CDR3 is TGCAGTGCCTCCGGACAGGGTAGCACAGATACGCAGTATTTT.

This clonotype was recorded a few times. This sequence joins TRBV7-9 and TRBJ1-2; 8 nucleotides line up with TRBD1. Germline-derived CDR1 and CDR2 are SEHNR and FQNEAQ (reference sequence). The J segment lost 3 bases and the V segment lost 2 bases, leaving 2 bases of the junction unmatched. This CDR3 spans 14 amino acids. CDR3 bases: TGTGCCAGCAGCTTACAGGGACAGGACTATGGCTACACCTTC. Its translation is CASSLQGQDYGYTF.

The chain has TRBV12-3 or TRBV12-4 and TRBJ2-7; D remains unclear. The CDR3 sequence is 13 residues long. Trimming cost V 3 bases and J 0 bases, with 6 bases left between them. The CDR3 bases are TGTGCCAGCAGTTTTGTGAGCTCCTACGAGCAGTACTTC. It encodes CASSFVSSYEQYF.

This CDR3 reads CASSPGQGASPLHF. DNA of the CDR3: TGCGCCAGCAGCCCGGGACAGGGGGCTTCACCCCTCCACTTT. The J gene is TRBJ1-6, the V gene TRBV4-3, with 12 nucleotides matching TRBD1. J was trimmed by 9 bases and V by 4 bases; bases with no gene match: 1. The CDR3 covers 14 residues. Germline loops: CDR1 LGHNA, CDR2 YSLEER.